One TCR beta chain is described in this entry. Its antigen is not identified. CDR1 is MDHEN, CDR2 SYDVKM, per germline. The CDR3 spans 13 residues. Trimming removed 6 bases from V and 8 bases from J; junction bases left unmatched: 6. This entry belongs to a study of blood T cells in healthy people across ages. Study conclusions and caveats: Investigators viewed diversity estimates from one million T cells as underestimates, the study reported.

It was with a sample-barcoded 5' primer and a J-beta primer mix that a second PCR of roughly 6 to 12 cycles was run. Researchers report that a template-switch adaptor with 12 random nucleotides tagged each cDNA molecule. One entry per CDR3 protein results from TCRdb running MiXCR on the 5' RACE reads. The sample shows 1 million or so distinct CDR3 sequences, 40% to 55% of them seen only once. The V gene is TRBV28, the J gene TRBJ2-1; 8 nucleotides align to TRBD2. Material: blood. This sequence was found in an older woman in good health. The CDR3 sequence is CASSRGLGYEQFF. In DNA, the CDR3 is TGTGCCAGCAGCCGGGGACTAGGCTATGAGCAGTTCTTC.